Listed below are T cell receptor beta chains from one sample, sequenced in a study of blood T cell repertoires in COVID-19. Generated by immunoSEQ multiplex PCR, the TCRdb table keeps only in-frame clones and is missing some. Among approximately 110,000 clones listed, approximately 74% were seen once. What was sequenced was peripheral blood. These receptor sequences come from an older man with COVID-19, enrolled during active disease. Each CDR3 is given with its conserved first and last residue. The order of the fields is CDR3 DNA, CDR3 protein, V gene, J gene, clone size, D gene. D genes are given only for firm matches. Where a row states a size, it is once, few, many or the class of an expanded clone; other rows omit it.

cdr3_nt: TGCGCCAGCAGCCAAGTTTCCCACTACGAGCAGTACTTC
cdr3_aa: CASSQVSHYEQYF
v_call: TRBV4-1
j_call: TRBJ2-7
clone_size: NA
d_call: NA

cdr3_nt: TGTGCCAGCTCCCGGAGAGCGGGAGGACTCCAAGAGACCCAGTACTTC
cdr3_aa: CASSRRAGGLQETQYF
v_call: TRBV18
j_call: TRBJ2-5
clone_size: once
d_call: TRBD2

cdr3_nt: TGTGCCAGCAGTTATCAATATGAGCAGTTCTTC
cdr3_aa: CASSYQYEQFF
v_call: TRBV6-5
j_call: TRBJ2-1
clone_size: once
d_call: NA

cdr3_nt: TGCGCCAGCAGCCCGACAGGGACTGGAAACACCATATATTTT
cdr3_aa: CASSPTGTGNTIYF
v_call: TRBV5-1
j_call: TRBJ1-3
clone_size: few
d_call: TRBD1

cdr3_nt: TGCAGCGTTCGACTAGCGGGAGTCGGAGATACGCAGTATTTT
cdr3_aa: CSVRLAGVGDTQYF
v_call: TRBV29-1
j_call: TRBJ2-3
clone_size: NA
d_call: TRBD2

cdr3_nt: TGTGCCAGCTCATTCCAAACCTACGAGCAGTACTTC
cdr3_aa: CASSFQTYEQYF
v_call: TRBV18
j_call: TRBJ2-7
clone_size: NA
d_call: NA

cdr3_nt: TGTGCCAGCAGCATGAATTCGGGAGGTCGAGAGACCCAGTACTTC
cdr3_aa: CASSMNSGGRETQYF
v_call: TRBV11-3
j_call: TRBJ2-5
clone_size: NA
d_call: TRBD2

cdr3_nt: TGTGCCAGCAGTGATAGCGGGATGGCAGAGACCCAGTACTTC
cdr3_aa: CASSDSGMAETQYF
v_call: TRBV6-1
j_call: TRBJ2-5
clone_size: NA
d_call: TRBD2

cdr3_nt: TGTGCCAGCAGCCCCCGGCGGGGCAGTGCGTACGAGCAGTACTTC
cdr3_aa: CASSPRRGSAYEQYF
v_call: TRBV7-6
j_call: TRBJ2-7
clone_size: NA
d_call: NA

cdr3_nt: TGTGCCAGCAGTAACCGAAACGGGGGAAGGGCAGATACGCAGTATTTT
cdr3_aa: CASSNRNGGRADTQYF
v_call: TRBV6-2/TRBV6-3
j_call: TRBJ2-3
clone_size: NA
d_call: NA

cdr3_nt: TGTGCCAGCAGCTTGGTCGCGGGGAACACTGAAGCTTTCTTT
cdr3_aa: CASSLVAGNTEAFF
v_call: TRBV5-5
j_call: TRBJ1-1
clone_size: NA
d_call: NA

cdr3_nt: TGTGCCAGCATCCTCACTACGGGCGGGGAGCTGTTTTTT
cdr3_aa: CASILTTGGELFF
v_call: TRBV6-6
j_call: TRBJ2-2
clone_size: NA
d_call: NA

cdr3_nt: TGTGCCAGCAGTCTCCACCGGACAGGGGGGACTGAAGCTTTCTTT
cdr3_aa: CASSLHRTGGTEAFF
v_call: TRBV28
j_call: TRBJ1-1
clone_size: NA
d_call: TRBD1

cdr3_nt: TGTGCCAGTCGGGGACTAGCGGGACCCGGTGAGCAGTTCTTC
cdr3_aa: CASRGLAGPGEQFF
v_call: TRBV19
j_call: TRBJ2-1
clone_size: NA
d_call: TRBD2

cdr3_nt: TGTGCCACCAGTGATTTAGGACAGGGTAACTCAGATACGCAGTATTTT
cdr3_aa: CATSDLGQGNSDTQYF
v_call: TRBV24-1
j_call: TRBJ2-3
clone_size: NA
d_call: TRBD1

cdr3_nt: TGTGCCAGTAGTTACTCCGGGACAGCCAATTCACCCCTCCACTTT
cdr3_aa: CASSYSGTANSPLHF
v_call: TRBV19
j_call: TRBJ1-6
clone_size: NA
d_call: TRBD1

cdr3_nt: TGTGCCAGCAGTCCCCAGGGTGTTTACTACGAGCAGTACTTC
cdr3_aa: CASSPQGVYYEQYF
v_call: TRBV27
j_call: TRBJ2-7
clone_size: few
d_call: NA

cdr3_nt: TGTGCCAGCAGCTCGTACAATGAGCAGTTCTTC
cdr3_aa: CASSSYNEQFF
v_call: TRBV12-3/TRBV12-4
j_call: TRBJ2-1
clone_size: NA
d_call: NA

cdr3_nt: TGTGCCAGCAGCTTAATGGCGGGAGGGACGGGTAATGAGCAGTTCTTC
cdr3_aa: CASSLMAGGTGNEQFF
v_call: TRBV11-2
j_call: TRBJ2-1
clone_size: NA
d_call: TRBD2

cdr3_nt: TGCAGCGTGGAAGGCGGGCGAGGGACAGATACGCAGTATTTT
cdr3_aa: CSVEGGRGTDTQYF
v_call: TRBV29-1
j_call: TRBJ2-3
clone_size: once
d_call: NA

cdr3_nt: TGTGCCAGCAGTTTTCCCACAAGCACAGATACGCAGTATTTT
cdr3_aa: CASSFPTSTDTQYF
v_call: TRBV6-6
j_call: TRBJ2-3
clone_size: few
d_call: NA

cdr3_nt: TGTGCCAGCAGCCAAGTCGGGCAAGAGACCCAGTACTTC
cdr3_aa: CASSQVGQETQYF
v_call: TRBV14
j_call: TRBJ2-5
clone_size: NA
d_call: NA

cdr3_nt: TGTGCCAGCGGAGCCGGGACCCGGAGGGGAAGCTATGGCTACACCTTC
cdr3_aa: CASGAGTRRGSYGYTF
v_call: TRBV7-9
j_call: TRBJ1-2
clone_size: NA
d_call: NA

cdr3_nt: TGTGCCAGCTCATCAGGCGCGAACACTGAAGCTTTCTTT
cdr3_aa: CASSSGANTEAFF
v_call: TRBV18
j_call: TRBJ1-1
clone_size: once
d_call: NA

cdr3_nt: TGTGCCAGCAGCTTAGATACAGGCTCTGGAAACACCATATATTTT
cdr3_aa: CASSLDTGSGNTIYF
v_call: TRBV7-2
j_call: TRBJ1-3
clone_size: few
d_call: NA

cdr3_nt: TGTGCCAGCACGCCAGGTCACTCCTACGAGCAGTACTTC
cdr3_aa: CASTPGHSYEQYF
v_call: TRBV6-5
j_call: TRBJ2-7
clone_size: NA
d_call: NA

cdr3_nt: TGCGCCAGCAGCTTACTAGCGCTGCAAGAGACCCAGTACTTC
cdr3_aa: CASSLLALQETQYF
v_call: TRBV5-1
j_call: TRBJ2-5
clone_size: NA
d_call: TRBD2

cdr3_nt: TGTGCCAGCAGCTACCTTAGCGGGAAGGAGGGAGATACGCAGTATTTT
cdr3_aa: CASSYLSGKEGDTQYF
v_call: TRBV5-5
j_call: TRBJ2-3
clone_size: NA
d_call: TRBD2

cdr3_nt: TGTGCCAGCAGCCGGGACAGAGCATACGAGCAGTACTTC
cdr3_aa: CASSRDRAYEQYF
v_call: TRBV7-2
j_call: TRBJ2-7
clone_size: NA
d_call: TRBD1

cdr3_nt: TGTGCCAGCAGCTCAGGGGCGGGGGACACTGAAGCTTTCTTT
cdr3_aa: CASSSGAGDTEAFF
v_call: TRBV7-3
j_call: TRBJ1-1
clone_size: NA
d_call: NA

cdr3_nt: TGTGCCAGTAGTATGACTAGCGGGAGGAGCGGTGGGGCCAACGTCCTGACTTTC
cdr3_aa: CASSMTSGRSGGANVLTF
v_call: TRBV19
j_call: TRBJ2-6
clone_size: NA
d_call: TRBD2

cdr3_nt: TGCGCCAGCAGCGGGGGACAGGGGAGCTCCTACGAGCAGTACTTC
cdr3_aa: CASSGGQGSSYEQYF
v_call: TRBV4-1
j_call: TRBJ2-7
clone_size: few
d_call: TRBD1

cdr3_nt: TGTGCCAGCAGCCTCTCCCCCCCAGACATGAACACTGAAGCTTTCTTT
cdr3_aa: CASSLSPPDMNTEAFF
v_call: TRBV28
j_call: TRBJ1-1
clone_size: NA
d_call: NA

cdr3_nt: TGTGCCAGCAGCCCAACTAGCGGGAGGGCCCAAGAGACCCAGTACTTC
cdr3_aa: CASSPTSGRAQETQYF
v_call: TRBV7-8
j_call: TRBJ2-5
clone_size: NA
d_call: TRBD2

cdr3_nt: TGCAGCGGTATAACAGGGGGCACTGAAGCTTTCTTT
cdr3_aa: CSGITGGTEAFF
v_call: TRBV29-1
j_call: TRBJ1-1
clone_size: few
d_call: TRBD1

cdr3_nt: TGTGCCAGCAGTTTATGGGCTAGCGGGAGGGGTGAGCAGTACTTC
cdr3_aa: CASSLWASGRGEQYF
v_call: TRBV28
j_call: TRBJ2-7
clone_size: NA
d_call: TRBD2

cdr3_nt: TGTGCCAGCAGTGAACTCGGGAGCACCGGGGAGCTGTTTTTT
cdr3_aa: CASSELGSTGELFF
v_call: TRBV6-1
j_call: TRBJ2-2
clone_size: NA
d_call: NA

cdr3_nt: TGTGCCATCAGTGAAGAGGGGGCGACCAAAAACATTCAGTACTTC
cdr3_aa: CAISEEGATKNIQYF
v_call: TRBV10-3
j_call: TRBJ2-4
clone_size: NA
d_call: TRBD1

cdr3_nt: TGTGCCAGCAGCTCCGGGACTACCCCCTACAATGAGCAGTTCTTC
cdr3_aa: CASSSGTTPYNEQFF
v_call: TRBV7-8
j_call: TRBJ2-1
clone_size: NA
d_call: TRBD2

cdr3_nt: TGTGCCAGCAGCTTAGGGGAGTCCACGATCTATGGCTACACCTTC
cdr3_aa: CASSLGESTIYGYTF
v_call: TRBV7-9
j_call: TRBJ1-2
clone_size: NA
d_call: NA

cdr3_nt: TGCGCCAGCAGCCTTCGGACAGAACCGTACAATGAGCAGTTCTTC
cdr3_aa: CASSLRTEPYNEQFF
v_call: TRBV5-1
j_call: TRBJ2-1
clone_size: NA
d_call: NA

cdr3_nt: TGTGCCAGCAGCTTAGATTGGGGAAGGGGGACTGAAGCTTTCTTT
cdr3_aa: CASSLDWGRGTEAFF
v_call: TRBV13
j_call: TRBJ1-1
clone_size: NA
d_call: NA

cdr3_nt: TGTGCCAGCAGTGAACAGGGGGCTATAGGGACTGAAGCTTTCTTT
cdr3_aa: CASSEQGAIGTEAFF
v_call: TRBV6-1
j_call: TRBJ1-1
clone_size: NA
d_call: TRBD1

cdr3_nt: TGTGCCAGCAGCTTGGTTCGGGAGGGCCTTATAGCCGGGGAGCTGTTTTTT
cdr3_aa: CASSLVREGLIAGELFF
v_call: TRBV5-4
j_call: TRBJ2-2
clone_size: many
d_call: TRBD2

cdr3_nt: TGTGCCAGCAGCCCCAACAGGGGGGGACAGCCCCAGCATTTT
cdr3_aa: CASSPNRGGQPQHF
v_call: TRBV5-6
j_call: TRBJ1-5
clone_size: few
d_call: TRBD1

cdr3_nt: TGTGCCAGCAGGCGGACAGGGGGCATAGATACGCAGTATTTT
cdr3_aa: CASRRTGGIDTQYF
v_call: TRBV5-6
j_call: TRBJ2-3
clone_size: NA
d_call: TRBD1

cdr3_nt: TGCGCCAGCAGCCCCGGACTAGCGGACAGCACAGATACGCAGTATTTT
cdr3_aa: CASSPGLADSTDTQYF
v_call: TRBV4-3
j_call: TRBJ2-3
clone_size: NA
d_call: TRBD2

cdr3_nt: TGTGCCAGCAGCTTAGGGGCCACCTCCTACGAGCAGTACTTC
cdr3_aa: CASSLGATSYEQYF
v_call: TRBV11-2
j_call: TRBJ2-7
clone_size: NA
d_call: NA

cdr3_nt: TGTGCCAGCAGTGAAGGACAGCCCGGAGATTCACCCCTCCACTTT
cdr3_aa: CASSEGQPGDSPLHF
v_call: TRBV2
j_call: TRBJ1-6
clone_size: many
d_call: NA

cdr3_nt: TGTGCCAGCAGCACCCGGGATAGCAATCAGCCCCAGCATTTT
cdr3_aa: CASSTRDSNQPQHF
v_call: TRBV7-8
j_call: TRBJ1-5
clone_size: few
d_call: NA

cdr3_nt: TGTGCCAGTAGTTTGGACTTAAACACAGATACGCAGTATTTT
cdr3_aa: CASSLDLNTDTQYF
v_call: TRBV19
j_call: TRBJ2-3
clone_size: NA
d_call: NA

cdr3_nt: TGTGCCAGCAGTTACGAACAGATCACAGATACGCAGTATTTT
cdr3_aa: CASSYEQITDTQYF
v_call: TRBV6-2/TRBV6-3
j_call: TRBJ2-3
clone_size: NA
d_call: NA

cdr3_nt: TGTGCCAGTGGCGGGGCCAAAAACATTCAGTACTTC
cdr3_aa: CASGGAKNIQYF
v_call: TRBV5-8
j_call: TRBJ2-4
clone_size: NA
d_call: NA

cdr3_nt: TGTGCCAGCAGACCTACAGGGGTGGCCATTCAGTACTTC
cdr3_aa: CASRPTGVAIQYF
v_call: TRBV27
j_call: TRBJ2-4
clone_size: few
d_call: TRBD1

cdr3_nt: TGCGCCAGCAGCCCCCCGAGCGTGAACACTGAAGCTTTCTTT
cdr3_aa: CASSPPSVNTEAFF
v_call: TRBV5-1
j_call: TRBJ1-1
clone_size: NA
d_call: NA

cdr3_nt: TGTGCCAGCAGTCCCACCAGACAGGGGCCCTCCTACGAGCAGTACTTC
cdr3_aa: CASSPTRQGPSYEQYF
v_call: TRBV27
j_call: TRBJ2-7
clone_size: few
d_call: TRBD1

cdr3_nt: TGCAGCGTTGATTCAGTCAGGGGGCAAGGTTACAATGAGCAGTTCTTC
cdr3_aa: CSVDSVRGQGYNEQFF
v_call: TRBV29-1
j_call: TRBJ2-1
clone_size: few
d_call: TRBD1

cdr3_nt: TGCAGCGTTCTTCCCGCCGGGACAGCGACGGGTGGGGCGCAGTATTTT
cdr3_aa: CSVLPAGTATGGAQYF
v_call: TRBV29-1
j_call: TRBJ2-3
clone_size: NA
d_call: TRBD1

cdr3_nt: TGTGCCAGCAGCTCGACTAGCGCGAATGAGCAGTTCTTC
cdr3_aa: CASSSTSANEQFF
v_call: TRBV11-2
j_call: TRBJ2-1
clone_size: NA
d_call: TRBD2